A selection of T cell receptor beta chains follows, all from one sample in a study of OX40 agonist ivuxolimab in advanced cancers. Profiled with immunoSEQ multiplex PCR; TCRdb holds only in-frame clones, not every one. The sample contains 70,000 to 95,000 clones, more than 75% of which appear only once. Here the sequenced sample was CD4+ or CD8+ T cells sorted from blood, taken in a trial of the OX40 agonist ivuxolimab. These receptors were collected from an adult with an advanced solid tumor such as melanoma, head and neck, liver or kidney cancer. Each CDR3 is given with its conserved first and last residue. D genes are given only for firm matches. Clone size is not always given. Where it is, it says once, few, many or a class for expanded clones.

v_call	clone_size	d_call	j_call	cdr3_aa	cdr3_nt
TRBV5-1	few	TRBD2	TRBJ2-7	CASSLAGGSYEQYF	TGCGCCAGCAGCTTGGCCGGGGGGAGCTACGAGCAGTACTTC
TRBV5-4	-	-	TRBJ2-7	CASSSATGSMQYF	TGTGCCAGCAGCTCGGCCACAGGCAGCATGCAGTACTTC
TRBV6-1	-	-	TRBJ2-7	CASGRAVEQYF	TGTGCCAGCGGGCGCGCGGTAGAGCAGTACTTC
TRBV5-1	-	-	TRBJ1-5	CASSSTPQGYSNQPQHF	TGCGCCAGCAGCAGCACCCCACAGGGTTATAGCAATCAGCCCCAGCATTTT
TRBV11-3	-	TRBD1	TRBJ1-1	CASSLGGGGNTEAFF	TGTGCCAGCAGCTTAGGAGGAGGGGGCAACACTGAAGCTTTCTTT
TRBV15	-	-	TRBJ1-3	CATSRPKASGNTIYF	TGTGCCACCAGCAGACCCAAGGCCAGTGGAAACACCATATATTTT
TRBV7-9	-	-	TRBJ2-1	CASSFADNEQFF	TGTGCCAGCAGCTTCGCGGACAATGAGCAGTTCTTC
TRBV2	-	-	TRBJ1-1	CASSERGGWNTEAFF	TGTGCCAGCAGTGAGAGGGGGGGCTGGAACACTGAAGCTTTCTTT
TRBV5-4	-	-	TRBJ1-1	CASSWGTGTKGTEAFF	TGTGCCAGCAGCTGGGGGACCGGGACAAAAGGAACTGAAGCTTTCTTT
TRBV27	few	TRBD1	TRBJ1-4	CASRITWTGPNEKLFF	TGTGCCAGCAGAATTACTTGGACAGGGCCAAATGAAAAACTGTTTTTT
TRBV19	-	-	TRBJ1-6	CASSPRAAGNSPLHF	TGTGCCAGTAGTCCTCGGGCCGCGGGGAATTCACCCCTCCACTTT
TRBV7-9	-	TRBD2	TRBJ2-1	CASSLAGGYYNEQFF	TGTGCCAGCAGCTTAGCGGGGGGGTATTACAATGAGCAGTTCTTC
TRBV5-5	once	TRBD1	TRBJ2-2	CASSPKEGQGGGELFF	TGTGCCAGCAGCCCTAAGGAGGGACAGGGAGGCGGGGAGCTGTTTTTT
TRBV7-8	-	-	TRBJ1-1	CASSLGLGQGAFF	TGTGCCAGCAGCTTAGGTTTGGGGCAGGGCGCTTTCTTT
TRBV4-3	-	TRBD1	TRBJ1-2	CASSQDTGAQGAGYTF	TGCGCCAGCAGCCAGGATACCGGCGCGCAGGGGGCTGGCTACACCTTC
TRBV6-1	-	TRBD1	TRBJ1-6	CASNAGTGNASPLHF	TGTGCCAGCAACGCCGGGACAGGGAACGCTTCACCCCTCCACTTT
TRBV18	-	TRBD1	TRBJ1-1	CASSPQGAEAFF	TGTGCCAGCTCACCCCAGGGGGCTGAAGCTTTCTTT
TRBV5-4	-	-	TRBJ2-1	CASSLESPSPYNEQFF	TGTGCCAGCAGCTTAGAATCGCCTAGCCCCTACAATGAGCAGTTCTTC
TRBV28	-	-	TRBJ2-2	CASSFLQRQLGELFF	TGTGCCAGCAGTTTCCTACAAAGACAGCTCGGGGAGCTGTTTTTT
TRBV28	few	TRBD1	TRBJ2-7	CASRGTGSTYEQYF	TGTGCCAGCAGGGGGACAGGCAGTACCTACGAGCAGTACTTC
TRBV7-9	-	-	TRBJ1-6	CASSLAALYNSPLHF	TGTGCCAGCAGCTTAGCGGCCCTCTATAATTCACCCCTCCACTTT
TRBV7-6	-	-	TRBJ2-2	CASSLDRRHTGELFF	TGTGCCAGCAGCTTAGACAGGAGGCACACCGGGGAGCTGTTTTTT
TRBV5-6	medium-sized	TRBD1	TRBJ1-6	CASSLVQGANSPLHF	TGTGCCAGCAGCTTGGTACAGGGGGCTAATTCACCCCTCCACTTT
TRBV4-2	once	-	TRBJ2-1	CASSQESAASYNEQFF	TGTGCCAGCAGCCAAGAGTCGGCTGCCTCCTACAATGAGCAGTTCTTC
TRBV11-3	-	TRBD1	TRBJ2-2	CASSSRTGSGGELFF	TGTGCCAGCAGCTCCCGGACAGGGTCGGGCGGGGAGCTGTTTTTT
TRBV2	-	-	TRBJ1-1	CATPGPRNTEAFF	TGTGCCACACCGGGACCGAGGAACACTGAAGCTTTCTTT
TRBV5-1	-	-	TRBJ1-6	CASSLSGGSNSPLHF	TGCGCCAGCAGCTTGTCGGGGGGAAGTAATTCACCCCTCCACTTT
TRBV4-3	-	-	TRBJ1-5	CASSQAQRQPQHF	TGCGCCAGCAGCCAAGCACAGCGTCAGCCCCAGCATTTT
TRBV30	-	TRBD1	TRBJ1-4	CAWSSPTGGREKLFF	TGTGCCTGGAGTTCCCCGACAGGGGGACGGGAAAAACTGTTTTTT